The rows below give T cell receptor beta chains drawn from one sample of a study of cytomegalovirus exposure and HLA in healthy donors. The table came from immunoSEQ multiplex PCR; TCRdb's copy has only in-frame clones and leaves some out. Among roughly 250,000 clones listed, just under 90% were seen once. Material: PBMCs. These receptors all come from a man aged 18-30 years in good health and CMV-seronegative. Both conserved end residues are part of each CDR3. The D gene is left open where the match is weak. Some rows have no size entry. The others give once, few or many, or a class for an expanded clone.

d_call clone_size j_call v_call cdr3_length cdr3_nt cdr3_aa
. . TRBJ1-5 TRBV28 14 TGTGCCAGCAGGCGACAGCTTAGCAATCAGCCCCAGCATTTT CASRRQLSNQPQHF
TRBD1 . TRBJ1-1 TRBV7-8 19 TGTGCCAGCAGCCCCGCCTGGACAGGGGAGGTGCGCGGGGGGGCAGTATCTTTCTTT CASSPAWTGEVRGGAVSFF
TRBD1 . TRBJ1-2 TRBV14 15 TGTGCCAGCAGCCGAATCATTCAGGGGGCAGGCGGCTACACCTTC CASSRIIQGAGGYTF
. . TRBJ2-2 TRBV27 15 TGTGCCAGCAGTCCCTCCTGGGAGATCGCCGGGGAGCTGTTTTTT CASSPSWEIAGELFF
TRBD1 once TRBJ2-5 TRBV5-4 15 TGTGCCAGCAGTCCCGGACAGGGGGTGGGAGAGACCCAGTACTTC CASSPGQGVGETQYF
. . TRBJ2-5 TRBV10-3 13 TGTGCCATCAGTTGGAGGCACCAAGAGACCCAGTACTTC CAISWRHQETQYF
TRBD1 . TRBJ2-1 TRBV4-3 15 TGCGCCAGCAGCCAAGAGACCAGATCAGGGGGTGAGCAGTTCTTC CASSQETRSGGEQFF
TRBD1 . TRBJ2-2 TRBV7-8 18 TGTGCCAGCAGCTTAGCGTCCGGGACAGGGGTTTTCTATGGGGAGCTGTTTTTT CASSLASGTGVFYGELFF
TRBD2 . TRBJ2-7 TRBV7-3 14 TGTGCCAGCAGCTTCGGGGGGAGCCCCGACGAGCAGTACTTC CASSFGGSPDEQYF
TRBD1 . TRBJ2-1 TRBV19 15 TGTGCCAGTACGGGCACGAGCAGGGGGCCAAATGAGCAGTTCTTC CASTGTSRGPNEQFF
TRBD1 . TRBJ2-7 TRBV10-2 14 TGCGCCAGCAGTAAATGGGACAGGATTTACGAGCAGTACTTC CASSKWDRIYEQYF
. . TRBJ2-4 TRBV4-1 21 TGCGCCAGCAGCCTAGGCACTCTTCGAACCCAGGGGCGCGACCCCAAAAACATTCAGTACTTC CASSLGTLRTQGRDPKNIQYF
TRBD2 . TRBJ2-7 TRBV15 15 TGTGCCACCAGCAGACGCGGGGGGGACCCCTACGAGCAGTACTTC CATSRRGGDPYEQYF
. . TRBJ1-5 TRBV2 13 TGTGCCAGCAGTCCTAACAGCAATCAGCCCCAGCATTTT CASSPNSNQPQHF
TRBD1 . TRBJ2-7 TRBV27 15 TGTGCCAGCAGTTTAGAGCCAGGGGGCTCCTACGAGCAGTACTTC CASSLEPGGSYEQYF
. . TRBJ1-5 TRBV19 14 TGTGCCAGTAGTATCGGTGCTAGCAATCAGCCCCAGCATTTT CASSIGASNQPQHF
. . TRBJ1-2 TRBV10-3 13 TGTGCCATCAGTGACAGGGGCCCCTATGGCTACACCTTC CAISDRGPYGYTF
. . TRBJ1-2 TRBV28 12 TGTGCCAGCAGCCCACTCTACTATGGCTACACCTTC CASSPLYYGYTF
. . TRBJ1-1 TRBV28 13 TGTGCCAGCAGTCCCGGAGGGGCTCCGGAAGCTTTCTTT CASSPGGAPEAFF
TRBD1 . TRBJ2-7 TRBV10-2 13 TGCGCCTGCAAAGACAGGGGGGCCTACGAGCAGTACTTC CACKDRGAYEQYF
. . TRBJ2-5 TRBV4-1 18 TGCGCCAGCAGCCAAGGTCCGAAGAGGCGGGGGCGACAAGAGACCCAGTACTTC CASSQGPKRRGRQETQYF
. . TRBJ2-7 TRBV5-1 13 TGCGCCAGCAGCCCGACAGGATGGGACGAGCAGTACTTC CASSPTGWDEQYF
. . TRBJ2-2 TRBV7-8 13 TGTGCCAGCAGCTTAGGAGGAGGGGGGGAGCTGTTTTTT CASSLGGGGELFF
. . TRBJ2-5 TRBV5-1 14 TGCGCCAGCAGCTTGGGGGAGAGTAGAGAGACCCAGTACTTC CASSLGESRETQYF
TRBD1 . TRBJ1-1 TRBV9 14 TGTGCCAGCAGCGCGGGACAGAGGGGTGCTGAAGCTTTCTTT CASSAGQRGAEAFF
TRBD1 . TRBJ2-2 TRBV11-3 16 TGTGCCAGCAGCTCAGACAGGGGGCAGGACACCGGGGAGCTGTTTTTT CASSSDRGQDTGELFF
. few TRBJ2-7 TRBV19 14 TGTGCCAGCGCCCCCGGTAGCCCCCTCAAGGAGCAGTACTTC CASAPGSPLKEQYF
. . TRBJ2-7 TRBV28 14 TGTGCCAGCAGTTTGGCAGGGAGGTCCTACGAGCAGTACTTC CASSLAGRSYEQYF
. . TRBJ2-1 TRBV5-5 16 TGTGCCAGCAGCTTGGTCAGGGAAAGGGCCTACAATGAGCAGTTCTTC CASSLVRERAYNEQFF
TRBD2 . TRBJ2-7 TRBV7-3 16 TGTGCCAGCAGCTCCCCAGCGGGAGCCTATCGCTACGAGCAGTACTTC CASSSPAGAYRYEQYF
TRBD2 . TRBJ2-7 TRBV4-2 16 TGTGCCAGCAGCCAAGACGACACTAGCGGGTTCTACGAGCAGTACTTC CASSQDDTSGFYEQYF
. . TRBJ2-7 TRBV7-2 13 TGTGCCAGCAGCTTAGAAGGGGGCTACGAGCAGTACTTC CASSLEGGYEQYF
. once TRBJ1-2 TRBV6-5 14 TGTGCCAGCAGTTACGGGGAGGGGGTATATGGCTACACCTTC CASSYGEGVYGYTF
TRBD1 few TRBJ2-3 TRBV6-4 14 TGTGCCAGCAGCGACGGGACAGGGACCGATACGCAGTATTTT CASSDGTGTDTQYF
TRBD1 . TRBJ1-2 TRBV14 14 TGTGCCAGCAGCCCAGCGACAGGGGTCTATGGCTACACCTTC CASSPATGVYGYTF
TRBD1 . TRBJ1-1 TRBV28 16 TGTGCCAGCAGTTTGTGGCAGGGGGAGTTGAACACTGAAGCTTTCTTT CASSLWQGELNTEAFF
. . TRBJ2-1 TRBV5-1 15 TGCGCCAGCAGCTTGTCCGCACGGCGGTTCAATGAGCAGTTCTTC CASSLSARRFNEQFF
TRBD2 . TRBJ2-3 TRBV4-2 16 TGTGCCAGCAGCCAAGGAGTAGCGGGACGCACAGATACGCAGTATTTT CASSQGVAGRTDTQYF
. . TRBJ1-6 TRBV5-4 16 TGTGCCAGCAGCCCCCGTCGGGGGGAGGATAATTCACCCCTCCACTTT CASSPRRGEDNSPLHF
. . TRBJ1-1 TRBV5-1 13 TGCGCCAGCAGGCTGGCGGGGAACACTGAAGCTTTCTTT CASRLAGNTEAFF
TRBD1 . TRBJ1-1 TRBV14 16 TGTGCCAGCAGCCCGAGGCGAACAGGGGGAAGGGGTGAAGCTTTCTTT CASSPRRTGGRGEAFF
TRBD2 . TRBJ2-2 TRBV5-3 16 TGTGCCAGAAGTGGTCTACTAGCGGGAGACACCGGGGAGCTGTTTTTT CARSGLLAGDTGELFF
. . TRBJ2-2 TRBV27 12 TGTGCCAGCAGCTGGAACACCGGGGAGCTGTTTTTT CASSWNTGELFF
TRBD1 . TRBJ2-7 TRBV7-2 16 TGTGCCAGCAGCTTAGGTCCTATGGGACAGGGGATCGAGCAGTACTTC CASSLGPMGQGIEQYF
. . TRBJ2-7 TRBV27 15 TGTGCCAGCAGCTCTCCGACATCTCCTACGAGTGAGCAGTACTTC CASSSPTSPTSEQYF
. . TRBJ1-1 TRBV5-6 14 TGTGCCAGCAGTATGCGGGGGGAAGCCACTGAAGCTTTCTTT CASSMRGEATEAFF
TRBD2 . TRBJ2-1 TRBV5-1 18 TGCGCCAGCAGCTTTGGCCCCGGACTAGCGGGAGATTGGAATGAGCAGTTCTTC CASSFGPGLAGDWNEQFF
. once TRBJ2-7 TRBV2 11 TGTGCCAGCAGTGAACGCTACGAGCAGTACTTC CASSERYEQYF
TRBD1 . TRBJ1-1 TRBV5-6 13 TGTGCCAGCAGCTTGGCAGGGGGCGCAGGAGCTTTCTTT CASSLAGGAGAFF
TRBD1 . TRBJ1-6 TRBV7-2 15 TGTGCCAGCAGCTCCTTGCAGGGGGCGTTTTCACCCCTCCACTTT CASSSLQGAFSPLHF
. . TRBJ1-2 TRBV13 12 TGTGCCAGCAGTCTTCCAGGGGATGGCTACACCTTC CASSLPGDGYTF
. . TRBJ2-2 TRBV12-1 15 TGTGCCAGCAGCTTTAGGAGGGAGGGTGTCGGGGAGCTGTTTTTT CASSFRREGVGELFF
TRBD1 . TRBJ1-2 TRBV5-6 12 TGTGCCAGCAGCGTGGGACAGCATGGCTACACCTTC CASSVGQHGYTF
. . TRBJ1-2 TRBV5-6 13 TGTGCCAGCAGCTTGGACAGTTTATATGGCTACACCTTC CASSLDSLYGYTF
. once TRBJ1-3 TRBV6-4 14 TGTGCCAGCAGAAGACAGACCTCTGGAAACACCATATATTTT CASRRQTSGNTIYF